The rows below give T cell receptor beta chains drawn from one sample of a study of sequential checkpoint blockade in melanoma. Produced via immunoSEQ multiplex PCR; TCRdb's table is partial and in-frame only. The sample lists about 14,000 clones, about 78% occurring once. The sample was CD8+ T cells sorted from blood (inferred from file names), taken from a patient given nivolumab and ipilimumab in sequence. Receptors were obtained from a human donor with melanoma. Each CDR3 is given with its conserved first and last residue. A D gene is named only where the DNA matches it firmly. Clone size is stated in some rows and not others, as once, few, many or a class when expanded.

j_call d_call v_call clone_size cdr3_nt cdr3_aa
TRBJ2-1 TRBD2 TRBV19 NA TGTGCCAGTAGTATTGGACTAGATTACAATGAGCAGTTCTTC CASSIGLDYNEQFF
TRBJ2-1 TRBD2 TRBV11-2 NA TGTGCCAGCAGTCTAATGAGACTAGCGGTGACCTACAATGAGCAGTTCTTC CASSLMRLAVTYNEQFF
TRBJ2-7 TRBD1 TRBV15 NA TGTGCCACCAGCAGCTTACAGGGGGCCTCCTACGAGCAGTACTTC CATSSLQGASYEQYF
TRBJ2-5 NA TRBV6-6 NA TGTGCCAGCAGTTTCACGACAGCACAAGAGACCCAGTACTTC CASSFTTAQETQYF
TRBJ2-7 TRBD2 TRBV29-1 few TGCAGCGTCGCCGGGACTAGCGGCCGCCTCGAGCAGTACTTC CSVAGTSGRLEQYF
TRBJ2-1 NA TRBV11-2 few TGTGCCAGCAGCTTCGTTGGGGCGAGCTCCTACAATGAGCAGTTCTTC CASSFVGASSYNEQFF
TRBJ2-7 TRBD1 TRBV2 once TGTGCCAGCAGCCACACAAGGGACAGGGTCGTTTCGCAGTACTTC CASSHTRDRVVSQYF
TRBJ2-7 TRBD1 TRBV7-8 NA TGTGCCAGCAGCTCAGACAGGGCAGACTACGAGCAGTACTTC CASSSDRADYEQYF
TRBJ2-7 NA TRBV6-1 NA TGTGCCAGCCGGTCCTACGAGCAGTACTTC CASRSYEQYF
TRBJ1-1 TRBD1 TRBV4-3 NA TGCGCCAGCAGCCAAGGGACAGGGGACGGGAACACTGAAGCTTTCTTT CASSQGTGDGNTEAFF
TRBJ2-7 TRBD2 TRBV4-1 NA TGCGCCAGCAGCCAAGACCCCATTAGCGGGGGCCTCTCCTACGAGCAGTACTTC CASSQDPISGGLSYEQYF
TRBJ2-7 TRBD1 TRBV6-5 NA TGTGCCAGCAGTTACGACAGGGCCTACGAGCAGTACTTC CASSYDRAYEQYF
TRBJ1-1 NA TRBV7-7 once TGTGCTAGCAGCCCTACAGGGTGGACTGAAGCTTTCTTT CASSPTGWTEAFF
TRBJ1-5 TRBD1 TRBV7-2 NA TGTGCCAGCAGCCCCCGGGACAGTTTGGGGTATCAGCCCCAGCATTTT CASSPRDSLGYQPQHF
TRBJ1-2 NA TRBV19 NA TGTGCCAGTAGTATAGCATATGGCTACACCTTC CASSIAYGYTF
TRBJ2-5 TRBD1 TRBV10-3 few TGTGCCATCAGTAGGGACAGCCAAGAGACCCAGTACTTC CAISRDSQETQYF
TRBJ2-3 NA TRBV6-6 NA TGTGCCAGCAGCCCAGGAAAGGATACGCAGTATTTT CASSPGKDTQYF
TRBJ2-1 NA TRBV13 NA TGTGCCAGCAGCTTAGCGTATGAGCAGTTCTTC CASSLAYEQFF
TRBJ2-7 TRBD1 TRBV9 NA TGTGCCAGCAGCGTCAGGGGGCAGGACGAGCAGTACTTC CASSVRGQDEQYF
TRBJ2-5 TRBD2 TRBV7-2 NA TGTGCCAGCAGCTCCCGCCCAGCGGGAAATCAAGAGACCCAGTACTTC CASSSRPAGNQETQYF
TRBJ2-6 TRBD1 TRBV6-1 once TGTGCCAGCAGGGACAGGGCCCTTGGGGCCAACGTCCTGACTTTC CASRDRALGANVLTF
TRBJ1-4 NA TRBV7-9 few TGTGCCAGCACCAGGGTGAATGAAAAACTGTTTTTT CASTRVNEKLFF
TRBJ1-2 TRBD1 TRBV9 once TGTGCCAGCAGCGACGGACAGGATCGGGAAGGCTACACCTTC CASSDGQDREGYTF
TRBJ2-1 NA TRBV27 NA TGTGCCAGCACCTTCGGGGGTGGAGAGCAGTTCTTC CASTFGGGEQFF
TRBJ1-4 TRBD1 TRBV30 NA TGTGCCTGGAGTGACTTCAGGGGGCGAAATGAAAAACTGTTTTTT CAWSDFRGRNEKLFF
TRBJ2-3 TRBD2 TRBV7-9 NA TGTGCCAGCAGCTTAGGCAGCGGGGTGGGCGCTAGCACAGATACGCAGTATTTT CASSLGSGVGASTDTQYF
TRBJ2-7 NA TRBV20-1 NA TGCAGTGCTAGTGTAGGGGAAGAGCAGTACTTC CSASVGEEQYF
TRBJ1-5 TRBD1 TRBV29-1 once TGCAGCATCGGACAGGCCTACAATCAGCCCCAGCATTTT CSIGQAYNQPQHF
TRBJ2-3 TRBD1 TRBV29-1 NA TGCAGCGTTGAGTTGGTGACAGGGGACGCTGTAAGGTGGGCGCAGTATTTT CSVELVTGDAVRWAQYF
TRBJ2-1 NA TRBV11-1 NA TGTGCCAGCAGCCCCAGAACCGACTACAATGAGCAGTTCTTC CASSPRTDYNEQFF
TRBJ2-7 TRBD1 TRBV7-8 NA TGTGCCAGCAGCTTCCCGGGACAGGGGGTCGGCTACGAGCAGTACTTC CASSFPGQGVGYEQYF
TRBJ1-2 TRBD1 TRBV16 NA TGTGCCAGCAGCCTCTCGACAGGGCAAAGAGGCTACACCTTC CASSLSTGQRGYTF
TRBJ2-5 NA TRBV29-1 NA TGCAGCGTTGAAAGTGCGAACCAAGAGACCCAGTACTTC CSVESANQETQYF
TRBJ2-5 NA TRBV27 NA TGTGCCAGCAGTTTGAAACAGGCCCAGCAAGAGACCCAGTACTTC CASSLKQAQQETQYF
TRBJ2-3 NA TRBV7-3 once TGTGCCAGCAGCTTAACGGGGGGAGGTAGCACAGATACGCAGTATTTT CASSLTGGGSTDTQYF
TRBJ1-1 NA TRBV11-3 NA TGTGCCAGCAGCCAAGGTCGGGGGTACACTGAAGCTTTCTTT CASSQGRGYTEAFF
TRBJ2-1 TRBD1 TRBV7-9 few TGTGCCAGCAGCTTAGGCGACAGGGACTCAGGGGGCCAGAATGAGCAGTTCTTC CASSLGDRDSGGQNEQFF
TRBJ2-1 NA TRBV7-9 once TGTGCCAGCAGCTCCGGAGATGAGCAGTTCTTC CASSSGDEQFF
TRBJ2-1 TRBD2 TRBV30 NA TGTGCCTGGAGTGTACTCCTCCCAGCGGGGGGAACTGAGCAGTTCTTC CAWSVLLPAGGTEQFF
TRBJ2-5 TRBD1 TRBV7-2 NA TGTGCCAGCAGCTTCACGACAGGGGGCCCTCCTAATGAGGCCCAGTACTTC CASSFTTGGPPNEAQYF
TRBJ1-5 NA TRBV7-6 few TGTGCCAGCAGCGCGGGGTGGGGTGTAGGCAATCAGCCCCAGCATTTT CASSAGWGVGNQPQHF
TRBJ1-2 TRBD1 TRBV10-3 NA TGTGCCATCACTGCCGAACAGGGGGCGGGCTATGGCTACACCTTC CAITAEQGAGYGYTF
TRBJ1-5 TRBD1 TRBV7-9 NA TGTGCCAGCAGCCCCGACCGGGACAGGGTTTTGCCCCAGCATTTT CASSPDRDRVLPQHF
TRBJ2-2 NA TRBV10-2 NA TGCGCCAGCGAACAGGGCTCCGGGGAGCTGTTTTTT CASEQGSGELFF
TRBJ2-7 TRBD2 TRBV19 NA TGTGCCAGTAGTATGACTAGCGGGAGTTCCGAGCAGTACTTC CASSMTSGSSEQYF
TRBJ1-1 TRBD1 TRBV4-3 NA TGCGCCAGCAGCCAGGGGACAGGGGGGGGGAACACTGAAGCTTTCTTT CASSQGTGGGNTEAFF
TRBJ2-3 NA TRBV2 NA TGTGCCAGCAGTGAGGGGGCAGGGTCGGCAGATACGCAGTATTTT CASSEGAGSADTQYF
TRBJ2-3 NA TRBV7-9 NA TGTGCCAGCAGCTTAGGAGGGGGAAAGGGTGCAGATACGCAGTATTTT CASSLGGGKGADTQYF